This TCR beta chain was retrieved from a study of cytomegalovirus exposure and HLA in healthy donors. Study context: Earlier findings included 100 million to 130 million unique TCR beta sequences obtained from around 180 million T cells. General study results and limits: Cytomegalovirus-associated status was assigned to some 160 TCR beta chains. Most likely, a cluster of highly shared sequence variants arose as a sequencing artifact.

13 Jbeta primers and 60 Vbeta primers were used for the PCR. Libraries were prepared by immunoSEQ multiplex PCR; TCRdb keeps only in-frame clonotypes and omits some of them. This table holds about 190,000 clones, around 84% found once. V gave up 5 bases and J gave up 2 bases, with 12 bases separating them. Looked up from germline, CDR1 is MGHDK and CDR2 is SYGVNS. The CDR3 contains 14 residues. Of note for this clone: Its antigen is currently unknown.

The genes are TRBV25-1 and TRBJ1-2; D perhaps matches TRBD1 (5 bases). The sample consisted of PBMCs. The source of this sequence is a woman aged 45-65 years in good health and CMV-seropositive. CDR3 DNA: TGTGCCAGCAGTAAAGGGGCCCTAAACTATGGCTACACCTTC. Translated: CASSKGALNYGYTF.